The present T cell receptor beta chain was sequenced within a study of blood T cell repertoires in COVID-19. Turning to the study itself: Nucleic acid was either cDNA or gDNA, and it came from T cells, B-cell-depleted T cells, or PBMCs.

Germline V gives CDR1 MDHEN, CDR2 SYDVKM. The V end was cut by 7 bases, the J end by 4 bases, with 17 bases between. The CDR3 sequence is 14 residues long. TCRdb's copy holds only in-frame clones and misses some; the assay was immunoSEQ multiplex PCR. The table records some 150,000 clones, roughly four fifths of them present only once. Sequenced sample: peripheral blood. The chain recombines TRBV28 with TRBJ2-7; possibly TRBD2 for D (6 bases). The receptor comes from a woman at least 80 years old with acute or convalescent COVID-19. The CDR3 nucleotides are TGTGCCAGCAATCGGCCGGGACTGATATACGAGCAGTACTTC. Its protein product is CASNRPGLIYEQYF.